This T cell receptor beta chain comes out of a study of blood T cells in healthy people across ages. Combining a sample-barcoded 5' primer with a J-beta primer mix, a second PCR ran for roughly 6 to 11 cycles. Each cDNA molecule was tagged by a template-switch adaptor with 12 random nucleotides. TCRdb re-analysed the 5' RACE reads in MiXCR, keeping a single row per CDR3 protein. Of some 850,000 distinct CDR3 sequences in the sample, roughly 25% were seen once. The CDR3 consists of 15 residues. Trimming pared 0 bases from V and 4 bases from J, leaving 14 bases between. Germline CDR1 and CDR2: SGHNT and YYREEE (reference sequence). The same sample was also used in a study of T cells of mothers and their children. That study reports: M1S, a second-PCR primer, added sample barcodes and 2-4 random nucleotides.

This sequence was found in a boy younger than 18 in good health. The chain uses TRBV5-4 and TRBJ2-7, with no clear D. The sequenced material came from blood. The CDR3 here is CASSLGVDRRYEQYF. CDR3 in DNA: TGTGCCAGCAGCTTGGGGGTGGATCGCAGGTACGAGCAGTACTTC.